The 5 T cell receptor beta chains below come from one sample, sequenced in a study of early T cells in non-severe SARS-CoV-2 infection. TCRdb independently ran MiXCR on the 5' RACE reads; one entry per CDR3 protein. Among some 98,000 distinct CDR3 sequences listed, more than 9.5% were seen once. What was sequenced was whole blood. These receptors were taken from an adult who was a healthcare worker with PCR-confirmed SARS-CoV-2 infection or an uninfected control (not recorded which).

This clonotype was detected many times. V is TRBV30 and J is TRBJ2-1; no definite D call. The CDR3 extends over 14 amino acids. Germline V gene sequence: CDR1 GTSNPN, CDR2 SVGIG (reference sequence). Trimming removed 0 bases at V and 5 bases at J, with 11 bases between. The CDR3 spells CAWSVPNWHNEQFF. The CDR3 DNA follows: TGTGCCTGGAGTGTACCAAACTGGCACAATGAGCAGTTCTTC.

This clonotype was counted ten times or more. The J gene is TRBJ2-7, the V gene TRBV7-2; no reliable D call. The CDR3 is 18 amino acids. The ends were cut back, 4 bases at V and 5 bases at J, with 27 bases in the middle. The germline gives CDR1 SGHTA, CDR2 FQGNSA. The CDR3 nucleotides read TGTGCCAGCAGCTCAATTCCCCGAGGCCGTCCAGTGAACCACGAGCAGTACTTC. This codes for CASSSIPRGRPVNHEQYF. Full variable domain (rest looked up from reference TRBV7-2 and TRBJ2-7): GAGVSQSPSNKVTEKGKDVELRCDPISGHTALYWYRQSLGQGLEFLIYFQGNSAPDKSGLPSDRFSAERTGGSVSTLTIQRTQQEDSAVYLCASSSIPRGRPVNHEQYFGPGTRLTVT.

This clonotype was seen many times. The CDR3 nucleotides are TGTGCCAGCAGCTTAGTGTTTGGGTTGGGTGCCGGGGAGCTGTTTTTT. As protein: CASSLVFGLGAGELFF. The chain employs TRBV7-2 and TRBJ2-2; D is undetermined. CDR1 is SGHTA and CDR2 is FQGNSA in the germline V gene. V dropped 1 base and J dropped 6 bases, with 15 bases sitting between them. This CDR3 comprises 16 residues.

V usage is TRBV20-1 and J usage is TRBJ2-1, with TRBD2 as a possible D gene (6 bases). CDR1 and CDR2 from the germline V gene are DFQATT and SNEGSKA (reference sequence). CDR3 length: 16 residues. V was cut by 1 base and J by 0 bases, with 13 bases left in between. The CDR3 here is CSARGWRGRSYNEQFF. In DNA form, the CDR3 reads TGCAGTGCTAGAGGGTGGCGGGGCCGCTCCTACAATGAGCAGTTCTTC.

Only a few counts were recorded for this clonotype. The V and J genes are TRBV24-1 and TRBJ2-4; 10 positions agree with TRBD2. From germline, CDR1 is KGHDR and CDR2 SFDVKD. CDR3 length: 14 amino acids. The ends lost 4 bases at V and 7 bases at J; junction bases unmatched: 3. The CDR3 nucleotides read TGTGCCACCAGTGAGCCGGGACTAGCGAACATTCAGTACTTC. Protein sequence: CATSEPGLANIQYF.